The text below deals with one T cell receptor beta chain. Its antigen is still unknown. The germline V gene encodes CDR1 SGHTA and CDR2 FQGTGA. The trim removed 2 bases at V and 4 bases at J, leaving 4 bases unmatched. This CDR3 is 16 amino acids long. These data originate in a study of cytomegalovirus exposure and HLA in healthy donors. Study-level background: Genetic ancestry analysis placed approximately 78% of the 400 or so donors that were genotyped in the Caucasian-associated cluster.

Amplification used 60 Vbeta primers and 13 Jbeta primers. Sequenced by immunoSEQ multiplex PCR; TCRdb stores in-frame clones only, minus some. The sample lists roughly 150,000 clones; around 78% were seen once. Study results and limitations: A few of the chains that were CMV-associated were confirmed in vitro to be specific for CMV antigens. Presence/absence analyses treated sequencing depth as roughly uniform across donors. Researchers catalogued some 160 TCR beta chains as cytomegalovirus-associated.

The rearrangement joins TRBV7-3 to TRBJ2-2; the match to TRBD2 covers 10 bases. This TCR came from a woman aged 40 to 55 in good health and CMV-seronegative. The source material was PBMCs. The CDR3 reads CASSLLAGEATGELFF. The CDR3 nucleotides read TGTGCCAGCAGCTTACTAGCGGGAGAGGCCACCGGGGAGCTGTTTTTT.